Reported below is one T cell receptor (beta chain). Its specificity is not known. This entry is derived from a study of cytomegalovirus exposure and HLA in healthy donors. 60 Vbeta and 13 Jbeta primers were used in PCR. Assay: immunoSEQ multiplex PCR; the TCRdb copy retains only in-frame clones and omits some. This sample has roughly 140,000 clones, with 73% found just once. The CDR3 length is 13 residues. Germline V CDR1 and CDR2: SGHVS, FNYEAQ. The ends lost 5 bases at V and 0 bases at J; junction bases unmatched: 1. Study-level findings and limits: According to the study, 150 to 200 TCR beta chains were cytomegalovirus-associated.

This TCR was recovered from a human donor in good health. V gene TRBV7-6 combines with J gene TRBJ2-7, with 7 nucleotides matching TRBD1. Source material: PBMCs. The CDR3 DNA is TGTGCCAGCAGCAGGGACAGCTCCTACGAGCAGTACTTC. This encodes CASSRDSSYEQYF.